These 14 T cell receptor beta chains originate from one sample sequenced in a study of blood T cell repertoires in COVID-19. The assay was immunoSEQ multiplex PCR, and TCRdb's table has in-frame clones only and misses some. Of 350,000 to 450,000 clones in the sample, approximately 90% were seen once. The material sequenced was PBMCs or T cells enriched from blood (not recorded which). The receptors shown here come from a middle-aged woman who had been exposed to COVID-19.

The chain is built from TRBV2 and TRBJ1-6; the match to TRBD1 covers 9 bases. V lost 6 bases and J lost 7; bases outside the gene matches: 4. CDR1 SNHLY and CDR2 FYNNEI come from the germline V gene. The CDR3 loop spans 14 amino acids. CDR3 region: CASRLTGGNSPLHF. CDR3 sequence (DNA): TGTGCCAGCAGATTAACAGGGGGCAATTCACCCCTCCACTTT. Full variable domain (missing parts from reference TRBV2 and TRBJ1-6): EPEVTQTPSHQVTQMGQEVILRCVPISNHLYFYWYRQILGQKVEFLVSFYNNEISEKSEIFDDQFSVERPDGSNFTLKIRSTKLEDSAMYFCASRLTGGNSPLHFGNGTRLTVT.

J is TRBJ1-2 and V is TRBV30; weak D call: TRBD1 (5 bases). The CDR3 is 15 amino acids. Germline V CDR1 and CDR2: GTSNPN, SVGIG (reference sequence). Trimming shortened V by 1 base and J by 3 bases, and 15 bases separated the two germline ends. The CDR3 protein is CAWSDGRGPDYGYTF. In DNA form, the CDR3 reads TGTGCCTGGAGTGACGGGCGGGGCCCCGACTATGGCTACACCTTC. Full variable domain (remainder filled in from reference TRBV30 and TRBJ1-2): SQTIHQWPATLVQPVGSPLSLECTVEGTSNPNLYWYRQAAGRGLQLLFYSVGIGQISSEVPQNLSASRPQDRQFILSSKKLLLSDSGFYLCAWSDGRGPDYGYTFGSGTRLTVV.

The CDR3 sequence is CASSDRGGTNEKLFF. The CDR3 coding sequence is TGTGCCAGCAGCGACAGGGGGGGAACTAATGAAAAACTGTTTTTT. The chain recombines TRBV9 with TRBJ1-4; 8 positions match TRBD1. Germline assignment: CDR1 SGDLS and CDR2 YYNGEE. The CDR3 is made up of 15 amino acids. V lost 3 bases, J lost 1 base, and 2 bases stayed unmatched.

This rearrangement joins TRBV7-2 to TRBJ2-1; 11 nucleotides agree with TRBD2. Germline CDR1 and CDR2: SGHTA and FQGNSA. This CDR3 spans 17 amino acids. The ends lost 2 bases at V and 7 bases at J; junction bases unmatched: 10. CDR3 in amino acids: CASSLTGGLAEGNEQFF. The CDR3 DNA reads TGTGCCAGCAGCTTAACAGGGGGACTAGCGGAAGGGAATGAGCAGTTCTTC.

The genes are TRBV2 and TRBJ1-2; TRBD1 matches 9 bases. This CDR3 region has 14 residues. From germline, CDR1 is SNHLY and CDR2 FYNNEI. V lost 5 bases, J lost 4 bases, and 5 bases stayed unmatched. This CDR3 is CASSRTGGVYGYTF. The CDR3 nucleotides read TGTGCCAGCAGTAGAACAGGGGGCGTCTATGGCTACACCTTC.

Regarding this clone: Other nucleotide sequences in the sample specify the same CDR3. CDR3 coding DNA: TGTGCCAGTAGTATAGCTCAGGGACAGCCCCAGCATTTT. Encoded protein: CASSIAQGQPQHF. The rearrangement uses TRBV19 and TRBJ1-5; D possibly corresponds to TRBD1 (5 bases). Looked up from germline, CDR1 is LNHDA and CDR2 is SQIVND (reference sequence). The CDR3 is 13 amino acids. V lost 1 base and J 7 bases, leaving 8 bases between the germline ends. Supplemented by reference TRBV19 and TRBJ1-5, the full variable domain reads DGGITQSPKYLFRKEGQNVTLSCEQNLNHDAMYWYRQDPGQGLRLIYYSQIVNDFQKGDIAEGYSVSREKKESFPLTVTSAQKNPTAFYLCASSIAQGQPQHFGDGTRLSIL.

The chain employs TRBV28 and TRBJ1-5; a weak D match, TRBD1 (5 bases). Between the trimmed V and J ends, which lost 7 bases and 0 bases, there was a span of 13 bases. The CDR3 length is 15 residues. Per the germline V gene, CDR1 is MDHEN and CDR2 is SYDVKM. The CDR3 loop is CASILGGSSNQPQHF. CDR3 bases: TGTGCCAGCATCTTGGGGGGGAGTAGCAATCAGCCCCAGCATTTT.

The chain uses TRBV6-5 and TRBJ1-2; no definite D call. V lost 7 bases to trimming and J lost 7 bases, with 13 bases between them. CDR1 is MNHEY and CDR2 is SVGAGI in the germline V gene. The CDR3 contains 12 residues. The CDR3 loop is CASTVRVPGYTF. Here the CDR3 DNA reads TGTGCCAGCACAGTACGGGTCCCTGGCTACACCTTC.

This chain uses TRBV19 with TRBJ1-2, with 9 bases matching TRBD1. The CDR3 sequence is 15 residues long. Germline V gives CDR1 LNHDA, CDR2 SQIVND (reference sequence). The trim removed 4 bases at V and 2 bases at J, leaving 5 bases unmatched. The CDR3 reads CASSNRDRDNYGYTF. The CDR3, as DNA: TGTGCCAGTAGTAACCGGGACAGGGACAACTATGGCTACACCTTC. Variable domain in full (rest from reference TRBV19 and TRBJ1-2): DGGITQSPKYLFRKEGQNVTLSCEQNLNHDAMYWYRQDPGQGLRLIYYSQIVNDFQKGDIAEGYSVSREKKESFPLTVTSAQKNPTAFYLCASSNRDRDNYGYTFGSGTRLTVV.

This chain joins TRBV5-6 and TRBJ2-3, with 9 bases matching TRBD2. The CDR3 totals 15 residues. V dropped 1 base and J dropped 3; count of bases not matched to a gene: 3. Germline V gene sequence: CDR1 SGHDT, CDR2 YYEEEE. CDR3 residues: CASSLLAGETDTQYF. CDR3 nucleotide sequence: TGTGCCAGCAGCTTGTTAGCGGGAGAAACAGATACGCAGTATTTT.

This clone was seen a handful of times. This sequence joins TRBV10-1 and TRBJ2-2, with 7 bases fitting TRBD1. The CDR3 is 16 amino acids. Germline V gene sequence: CDR1 WNHNN, CDR2 SYGVQD (reference sequence). Trimming at V came to 0 bases and at J to 4 bases, leaving 5 bases not matched to a gene. DNA for the CDR3: TGCGCCAGCAGTGAGTCCAGGGGGTCGGGCACCGGGGAGCTGTTTTTT. Its protein product is CASSESRGSGTGELFF.

The chain combines TRBV3-1 (or the pseudogene TRBV3-2) with TRBJ2-5, with no clear D. Germline CDR1 and CDR2: LGHDT and YNNKEL (reference sequence). The CDR3 has 13 amino acids. V lost 3 bases, J lost 4 bases, and 9 bases lay in between. In DNA, the CDR3 is TGTGCCAGCAGCCAGGTCAGGTCAGAGACCCAGTACTTC. This translates into CASSQVRSETQYF.

The rearrangement links TRBV12-3 or TRBV12-4 to TRBJ1-4, with D possibly matching TRBD1 (6 bases). This CDR3 has 13 amino acids. Between the trimmed V and J ends, which lost 6 bases and 8 bases, there was a span of 13 bases. CDR3 sequence (DNA): TGTGCCAGCAGCAGGGGTCGGTGGGAAAAACTGTTTTTT. Residues: CASSRGRWEKLFF.

The chain carries TRBV15 and TRBJ1-5, with D possibly matching TRBD1 (5 bases). The CDR3 runs to 15 residues. Trimming left V 1 base short and J 9 bases short, with 16 bases between. The germline gives CDR1 LNHNV, CDR2 YYDKDF (reference sequence). The chain's CDR3 is CATSRASGHTGPQHF. CDR3 DNA sequence: TGTGCCACCAGCAGAGCCTCGGGCCACACAGGGCCCCAGCATTTT.